This entry is about one TCR beta chain. As yet, its antigen is unknown. The sample originates from a study of response to subunit inactivated influenza vaccine. Findings of the study overall: T cells newly recruited by each seasonal influenza vaccination are few, the authors suggested.

CDR3 length: 15 residues. Germline V CDR1 and CDR2: SGHVS, FQNEAQ. The V and J ends lost 1 base and 7 bases, in that order; junction bases with no gene match: 4. TCRdb re-derived calls from the RT-PCR reads in MiXCR, one entry per CDR3 protein. The data hold about 700,000 distinct CDR3 sequences, with 12% to 15% observed a single time. Source: PBMCs from blood, taken about 14 days before vaccination. The receptor comes from a man aged 45-65 years who received an inactivated influenza vaccine. V usage is TRBV7-8 and J usage is TRBJ2-1; 10 bases map to TRBD1. The CDR3 sequence: CASSLGGQGRNEQFF. CDR3 coding DNA: TGTGCCAGCAGCTTAGGGGGACAGGGGAGGAATGAGCAGTTCTTC.